This T cell receptor beta chain was identified during a study of shared clonotypes between healthy human individuals. Details on this clone: Other DNA sequences in this specimen translate into the identical CDR3.

In the original processing: From ImmunoSEQ came sequences covering only the junction and carrying no quality scores, so filtering differed. Repertoires were generated with immunoSEQ multiplex PCR, while TCRdb's copy carries only in-frame clones and drops some. V, J and clone size are those of that table, while D and trimming were read from the DNA. The sample has approximately 1,000,000 clones, 77% seen once. This CDR3 is built from 15 residues. The germline gives CDR1 MDHEN, CDR2 SYDVKM. V dropped 5 bases and J dropped 2; count of bases not matched to a gene: 8. The receptor's source is a man aged 18 to 35 in good health. Some clones in this sample may be carry-over from other donors' samples. Sequences were obtained from memory CD4+ T cells from PBMCs. As for subset: CD45RA-negative fraction. The chain recombines TRBV28 with TRBJ1-2, with 7 nucleotides matching TRBD1. The CDR3 sequence is CASSPAGTVNYGYTF. The CDR3 nucleotides are TGTGCCAGCAGTCCAGCCGGGACAGTAAACTATGGCTACACCTTC.